This T cell receptor beta chain derives from a study of blood T cell repertoires in COVID-19. Study-level information: PBMCs, B-cell-depleted T cells, or T cells provided the cDNA or gDNA that made up the material.

V dropped 6 bases and J dropped 0 bases, with 12 bases sitting between them. The CDR3 runs to 14 residues. Germline values: CDR1 LGHNT, CDR2 FRNRAP. Per the study methods: Quantification of nucleated cells was approximated via reference gene primer amplification. Sequencing used immunoSEQ multiplex PCR; TCRdb keeps in-frame clones, though not all of them. V and J calls and clone size are given by that table; D and trimming were obtained from the DNA. The data contain some 130,000 clones, roughly nine tenths of them singletons. Specimen: peripheral blood. The chain employs TRBV12-5 and TRBJ2-7, with a tentative D call TRBD2 (6 bases). The sequence came from a man between 50 and 59 years old with active COVID-19. The DNA of the CDR3 is TGTGCTAGTGGCGGGACTCTGAGCTCCTACGAGCAGTACTTC. Residues: CASGGTLSSYEQYF.